These 6 T cell receptor beta chains were all obtained from the same sample, sequenced in a study of monozygotic twins with inflammatory bowel disease. TCRdb reprocessed the 5' RACE reads and stores each CDR3 protein as one record, lacking DNA. This repertoire includes 170,000 or so distinct CDR3 sequences. Sequenced material: blood. All receptors derive from a human donor with ulcerative colitis or Crohn's disease, or a healthy co-twin of an affected twin (not recorded which).

V gene TRBV19 combines with J gene TRBJ2-7; TCRdb outputs TRBD2, but without DNA this stays unchecked. Germline CDR1 is LNHDA and CDR2 is SQIVND (reference sequence). CDR3 length: 15 residues. CDR3 amino acids: CASSISPGSSYEQYF.

This chain links TRBV5-4 with TRBJ1-1; the TCRdb call, TRBD1, lacks DNA for checking. Germline values: CDR1 SGHNT, CDR2 YYREEE (reference sequence). There are 13 residues in the CDR3. CDR3 loop: CASKIQMGEAAFF.

The genes are TRBV7-9 and TRBJ1-4. This CDR3 comprises 12 residues. Germline loops: CDR1 SEHNR, CDR2 FQNEAQ (reference sequence). This chain's CDR3 is CASSFLDEKLFF. The variable domain in full, completed from reference TRBV7-9 and TRBJ1-4, reads DTGVSQNPRHKITKRGQNVTFRCDPISEHNRLYWYRQTLGQGPEFLTYFQNEAQLEKSRLLSDRFSAERPKGSFSTLEIQRTEQGDSAMYLCASSFLDEKLFFGSGTQLSVL.

The gene calls are TRBV20-1 and TRBJ1-1; TCRdb reports TRBD1, a call that lacks DNA to check it against. Germline V gives CDR1 DFQATT, CDR2 SNEGSKA (reference sequence). The CDR3 contains 13 residues. CDR3 amino acids: CSARAPSGAEAFF.

The V call is TRBV3-1, the J call TRBJ1-1; TCRdb designates TRBD1, a call that cannot be tested without DNA. This CDR3 spans 14 amino acids. Germline V gives CDR1 LGHDT, CDR2 YNNKEL (reference sequence). CDR3 protein: CASSRGGRVTEAFF.

The chain carries TRBV27 and TRBJ2-3; TCRdb picks TRBD2, but there is no DNA to check that call. This CDR3 contains 15 residues. The germline V gene encodes CDR1 MNHEY and CDR2 SMNVEV (reference sequence). The CDR3: CASSLLAESADTQYF.